These T cell receptor beta chains were read from a single sample in a study of Ad26.COV2.S vaccination and SARS-CoV-2 variants. Produced via immunoSEQ multiplex PCR; TCRdb's table is partial and in-frame only. This repertoire shows hundreds of thousands of clones, roughly nine tenths found once; its top ten account for around 4%. Sequencing was performed on peripheral blood, taken after recovery from COVID-19. Every receptor here comes from a human donor who had recovered from COVID-19. The CDR3 runs from the conserved cysteine through the conserved F or W. A D gene is named only where the DNA matches it firmly. Only part of the rows carry a size: once, few, many, or a class if the clone is expanded.

D gene	V gene	clone size	J gene	CDR3 protein	CDR3 DNA
-	TRBV19	-	TRBJ2-7	CASSIRGRSSSYEQYF	TGTGCCAGTAGTATCAGGGGACGGTCGTCTTCCTACGAGCAGTACTTC
-	TRBV5-6	few	TRBJ1-6	CASSGMGRGVSPLHF	TGTGCCAGCAGCGGGATGGGGCGGGGAGTTTCACCCCTCCACTTT
TRBD2	TRBV6-2/TRBV6-3	-	TRBJ2-1	CASSGVTSGGPYNEQFF	TGTGCCAGCAGTGGCGTGACTAGCGGGGGGCCGTACAATGAGCAGTTCTTC
-	TRBV7-9	-	TRBJ1-4	CASSLPGQEGEKLFF	TGTGCCAGCAGCTTACCGGGTCAGGAAGGTGAAAAACTGTTTTTT
-	TRBV5-1	-	TRBJ2-1	CASSLVASSDEQFF	TGCGCCAGCAGCTTGGTCGCTAGCAGCGATGAGCAGTTCTTC
TRBD2	TRBV6-5	-	TRBJ2-7	CASSSRSGPSYEQYF	TGTGCCAGCAGTTCCCGTAGCGGGCCTTCCTACGAGCAGTACTTC
TRBD2	TRBV7-2	once	TRBJ2-1	CASSPGLASINEQFF	TGTGCCAGCAGCCCGGGACTAGCGAGTATCAATGAGCAGTTCTTC
-	TRBV7-9	-	TRBJ2-3	CASSLVRDTDTQYF	TGTGCCAGCAGCTTAGTAAGGGACACAGATACGCAGTATTTT
-	TRBV7-9	once	TRBJ2-3	CASSLAMGIGDTQYF	TGTGCCAGCAGCTTAGCGATGGGAATTGGAGATACGCAGTATTTT
TRBD1	TRBV7-9	-	TRBJ1-4	CASSLGGQYEKLFF	TGTGCCAGCAGCTTAGGGGGACAGTATGAAAAACTGTTTTTT
TRBD1	TRBV28	-	TRBJ2-1	CASLSGGATHEQFF	TGTGCCAGCCTATCAGGGGGTGCTACCCATGAGCAGTTCTTC
-	TRBV7-9	few	TRBJ2-5	CASSAVGHF	TGTGCCAGCAGCGCCGTAGGTCACTTC
TRBD2	TRBV11-2	-	TRBJ2-3	CASSLTSGGASSTDTQYF	TGTGCCAGCAGCCTGACTAGCGGGGGTGCTTCTAGCACAGATACGCAGTATTTT
-	TRBV11-2	-	TRBJ1-5	CASSLGGSEQPQHF	TGTGCCAGCAGCTTAGGAGGTAGTGAACAGCCCCAGCATTTT
-	TRBV7-9	-	TRBJ1-2	CASSLEQYGYTF	TGTGCCAGCAGCTTAGAACAGTATGGCTACACCTTC
TRBD2	TRBV7-3	-	TRBJ2-7	CASSLRRGGPYEQYF	TGTGCCAGCAGCTTAAGGCGCGGGGGGCCCTACGAGCAGTACTTC
TRBD1	TRBV2	-	TRBJ1-2	CASLKGTQDRGVYGYTF	TGTGCCAGCCTGAAAGGGACCCAGGACAGGGGAGTCTATGGCTACACCTTC
-	TRBV13	-	TRBJ1-1	CASSPRREFRTEAFF	TGTGCCAGCAGCCCCCGGAGGGAATTCCGGACTGAAGCTTTCTTT
-	TRBV10-3	-	TRBJ1-6	CAISTTYRASPGNSPLHF	TGTGCCATCAGTACCACTTATCGGGCCTCCCCGGGGAATTCACCCCTCCACTTT
TRBD2	TRBV24-1	-	TRBJ2-3	CATGGESTDTQYF	TGTGCCACCGGGGGGGAGAGCACAGATACGCAGTATTTT
TRBD1	TRBV25-1	-	TRBJ1-2	CASSPTGGRGYTF	TGTGCCAGCAGTCCAACAGGGGGCCGAGGCTACACCTTC
TRBD1	TRBV3-1/TRBV3-2	-	TRBJ1-1	CASSRRGQDTEAFF	TGTGCCAGCAGCCGCCGGGGACAGGACACTGAAGCTTTCTTT
-	TRBV27	-	TRBJ1-4	CASSFSQGLNEKLFF	TGTGCCAGCAGTTTTTCTCAGGGCCTTAATGAAAAACTGTTTTTT
-	TRBV7-9	-	TRBJ1-2	CASRDIPAYGYTF	TGTGCCAGCAGAGACATACCAGCCTATGGCTACACCTTC
TRBD2	TRBV7-2	-	TRBJ2-7	CASSSGLAGREQYF	TGTGCCAGCAGCTCAGGACTAGCGGGGCGCGAGCAGTACTTC
TRBD1	TRBV27	-	TRBJ2-1	CASRTGTGGSYNEQFF	TGTGCCAGCCGGACCGGGACAGGGGGCTCCTACAATGAGCAGTTCTTC
-	TRBV9	-	TRBJ1-1	CASSVSGIMNTEAFF	TGTGCCAGCAGCGTGTCTGGGATTATGAACACTGAAGCTTTCTTT
-	TRBV11-2	few	TRBJ1-6	CASSLEGTEYSPLHF	TGTGCCAGCAGCTTAGAGGGCACAGAATATTCACCCCTCCACTTT
TRBD1	TRBV2	-	TRBJ1-5	CASSAGGRGNQPQHF	TGTGCCAGCAGTGCAGGGGGCAGGGGCAATCAGCCCCAGCATTTT
-	TRBV19	-	TRBJ1-2	CASSIGGAGNGYTF	TGTGCCAGTAGTATAGGGGGGGCTGGGAACGGCTACACCTTC
-	TRBV9	-	TRBJ1-4	CASSVTVSGRNEKLFF	TGTGCCAGCAGCGTAACTGTGTCTGGGCGTAATGAAAAACTGTTTTTT
TRBD2	TRBV5-1	few	TRBJ2-5	CASSLVGLADLGGETQYF	TGCGCCAGCAGCTTGGTGGGACTAGCGGACCTTGGGGGGGAGACCCAGTACTTC
TRBD1	TRBV5-6	few	TRBJ1-1	CASSLLTGGTEAFF	TGTGCCAGCAGCTTATTGACAGGGGGCACTGAAGCTTTCTTT
TRBD1	TRBV19	once	TRBJ1-2	CASMTAGGPTYGYTF	TGTGCCAGTATGACGGCAGGGGGCCCCACATATGGCTACACCTTC
TRBD2	TRBV9	-	TRBJ2-2	CASTLAGGTGELFF	TGTGCCAGCACACTAGCGGGGGGCACCGGGGAGCTGTTTTTT
-	TRBV19	-	TRBJ1-2	CASSIGGPGYGYTF	TGTGCCAGTAGTATAGGAGGGCCCGGCTATGGCTACACCTTC
TRBD1	TRBV29-1	-	TRBJ1-1	CSVEVGPGGTEAFF	TGCAGCGTTGAAGTAGGGCCAGGGGGCACTGAAGCTTTCTTT
TRBD2	TRBV6-5	few	TRBJ2-1	CASSPRAGGDNEQFF	TGTGCCAGCAGCCCCAGAGCGGGGGGCGACAATGAGCAGTTCTTC
TRBD1	TRBV19	few	TRBJ1-5	CASSGDRGDNQPQHF	TGTGCCAGTAGCGGGGACAGGGGAGATAATCAGCCCCAGCATTTT
-	TRBV27	-	TRBJ1-1	CASSFRVMNTEAFF	TGTGCCAGCAGTTTTAGAGTAATGAACACTGAAGCTTTCTTT
-	TRBV10-3	-	TRBJ2-3	CAITPTAQDTQYF	TGTGCCATCACTCCGACGGCACAAGATACGCAGTATTTT
-	TRBV19	-	TRBJ1-4	CASSIQDRRSNEKLFF	TGTGCCAGTAGTATACAAGACAGGCGTTCTAATGAAAAACTGTTTTTT
TRBD1	TRBV6-1	-	TRBJ2-3	CASSEWRQGADTQYF	TGTGCCAGCAGTGAGTGGAGACAGGGAGCGGATACGCAGTATTTT
-	TRBV19	-	TRBJ2-4	CASNAGGQAKNIQYF	TGTGCCAGTAATGCCGGGGGCCAGGCCAAAAACATTCAGTACTTC
-	TRBV19	-	TRBJ1-5	CASSIGGPQPQHF	TGTGCCAGTAGTATAGGAGGACCTCAGCCCCAGCATTTT
-	TRBV6-2/TRBV6-3	-	TRBJ1-5	CASSKQGPGGQPQHF	TGTGCCAGCAGTAAACAGGGACCAGGCGGCCAGCCCCAGCATTTT
TRBD1	TRBV18	-	TRBJ1-4	CASKTGASNEKLFF	TGTGCCAGTAAAACAGGGGCCAGTAATGAAAAACTGTTTTTT
TRBD2	TRBV12-5	-	TRBJ2-3	CASSGGAADTQYF	TGTGCTAGTAGCGGGGGGGCAGCAGATACGCAGTATTTT
TRBD1	TRBV19	-	TRBJ1-1	CASSPGQGNTEAFF	TGTGCCAGTAGCCCGGGACAGGGGAACACTGAAGCTTTCTTT
-	TRBV10-2	-	TRBJ2-2	CASSEPGRTGELFF	TGCGCCAGCAGTGAACCAGGGCGGACCGGGGAGCTGTTTTTT
TRBD1	TRBV5-4	-	TRBJ2-5	CASSDEPDRVQTQYF	TGTGCCAGCAGTGACGAACCGGACAGGGTCCAGACCCAGTACTTC
-	TRBV24-1	-	TRBJ1-3	CATSDSLKPGVTSRAIYF	TGTGCCACCAGTGATTCCCTTAAGCCAGGAGTCACAAGTAGGGCCATATATTTT
-	TRBV6-1	-	TRBJ2-3	CASSEVGFRRTDTQYF	TGTGCCAGCAGTGAGGTGGGTTTTCGTCGCACAGATACGCAGTATTTT
-	TRBV20-1	-	TRBJ2-2	CSASPLDTNTGELFF	TGCAGTGCTAGTCCGTTGGACACCAACACCGGGGAGCTGTTTTTT